What follows are 21 T cell receptor beta chains derived from one specimen sequenced in a study of blood T cell repertoires in COVID-19. The assay was immunoSEQ multiplex PCR, and TCRdb's table has in-frame clones only and misses some. The sample has 75,000 to 100,000 clones, approximately 77% seen once; the top ten hold about 10%. The sequencing sample was made of peripheral blood. These receptors originate from a woman older than 75 with acute or convalescent COVID-19.

The rearrangement joins TRBV7-2 to TRBJ1-5, with D possibly being TRBD1 (6 bases). Germline V gene data show CDR1 as SGHTA and CDR2 as FQGNSA. This CDR3 is 14 amino acids long. V was cut by 3 bases and J by 5 bases, with 11 bases left in between. CDR3 in DNA: TGTGCCAGCAGCTTGGACAGTGCCTATCAGCCCCAGCATTTT. Its protein is CASSLDSAYQPQHF.

This chain connects TRBV10-1 to TRBJ2-3, with D possibly TRBD1 on 7 matching bases. The CDR3 is made up of 15 amino acids. Germline-derived CDR1 and CDR2 are WNHNN and SYGVQD (reference sequence). V was trimmed by 6 bases and J by 2 bases, leaving 15 bases between them. The DNA for the CDR3 is TGCGCCAGCAGAAGACAGGGACTGGTCACAGATACGCAGTATTTT. This gives the protein CASRRQGLVTDTQYF.

The CDR3 reads CASSFWATGELFF. In DNA, the CDR3 is TGTGCCAGCAGCTTCTGGGCCACCGGGGAGCTGTTTTTT. The rearrangement joins TRBV7-3 to TRBJ2-2, with D unclear. V gave up 3 bases and J gave up 4 bases, with 6 bases separating them. The CDR3 runs to 13 residues. Germline-derived CDR1 and CDR2 are SGHTA and FQGTGA.

The rearrangement uses TRBV19 and TRBJ1-2; no definite D call. Per the germline V gene, CDR1 is LNHDA and CDR2 is SQIVND (reference sequence). V was trimmed by 3 bases and J by 4 bases, leaving 18 bases between them. The CDR3 sequence is 16 residues long. The CDR3 loop is CASSMSGWATTYGYTF. CDR3 in DNA: TGTGCCAGTAGTATGAGTGGCTGGGCTACGACCTATGGCTACACCTTC.

This clone has more than one count but fewer than ten. The chain couples TRBV28 to TRBJ1-2; 10 bases are shared with TRBD1. CDR3 length: 16 amino acids. The germline V gene encodes CDR1 MDHEN and CDR2 SYDVKM. J gave up 8 bases and V 1 base, and 10 bases lay outside the gene matches. CDR3 bases: TGTGCCAGCAGTTTATCTGGGACAGGGGCCCTGTTAGGCTACACCTTC. Translating it yields CASSLSGTGALLGYTF.

This clone is a singleton in its sample. The chain uses TRBV19 and TRBJ1-4; 10 nucleotides align to TRBD1. J was trimmed by 8 bases and V by 5 bases; bases with no gene match: 5. Per the germline V gene, CDR1 is LNHDA and CDR2 is SQIVND (reference sequence). The CDR3 spans 14 residues. Here the CDR3 reads CASSSGQGSEKLFF. The CDR3 nucleotides read TGTGCCAGTAGTTCGGGACAGGGGTCCGAAAAACTGTTTTTT.

The chain has TRBV4-2 and TRBJ1-1, with a tentative D call TRBD1 (5 bases). The CDR3 is made up of 13 amino acids. Germline CDR1 and CDR2: LGHNA and YNFKEQ. V was shortened by 4 bases and J by 7 bases, with 13 bases between the two germline ends. DNA of the CDR3: TGTGCCAGCAGCCCGCCCCCCACAGGTGAAGCTTTCTTT. Translated: CASSPPPTGEAFF.

The genes are TRBV4-3 and TRBJ1-6, with D perhaps matching TRBD1 (6 bases). CDR3 length: 17 residues. The germline V gene encodes CDR1 LGHNA and CDR2 YSLEER. V was trimmed by 4 bases and J by 4 bases, leaving 17 bases between them. As DNA, the CDR3 is TGCGCCAGCAGCCCCTCTATTGGACAGAATTATAATTCACCCCTCCACTTT. Protein: CASSPSIGQNYNSPLHF.

The CDR3 spells CASSPRPGHNTDTQYF. Written as DNA, the CDR3 is TGTGCCAGCAGCCCCCGACCGGGACACAACACAGATACGCAGTATTTT. This chain connects TRBV7-8 to TRBJ2-3; TRBD1 might be the D (6 bases). Trimming stripped 5 bases from V and 2 bases from J, with 17 bases between. CDR3 size: 16 residues. The germline V gene has CDR1 SGHVS and CDR2 FQNEAQ. The variable domain in full, with the rest retrieved from reference TRBV7-8 and TRBJ2-3, is GAGVSQSPRYKVAKRGQDVALRCDPISGHVSLFWYQQALGQGPEFLTYFQNEAQLDKSGLPSDRFFAERPEGSVSTLKIQRTQQEDSAVYLCASSPRPGHNTDTQYFGPGTRLTVL.

The chain links TRBV11-2 to TRBJ2-2; 7 bases fit TRBD1. The CDR3 is 14 residues long. J was trimmed by 1 base and V by 6 bases; bases with no gene match: 2. Germline V lookup: CDR1 SGHAT, CDR2 FQNNGV. DNA of the CDR3: TGTGCCAGCAGTTACAGGGGGAACACCGGGGAGCTGTTTTTT. The encoded protein is CASSYRGNTGELFF.

V and J are TRBV6-5 and TRBJ2-3; 8 bases are shared with TRBD2. CDR1 is MNHEY and CDR2 is SVGAGI in the germline V gene. Trimming at V came to 6 bases and at J to 4 bases, leaving 0 bases not matched to a gene. CDR3 size: 12 residues. The CDR3 loop is CASRTSADTQYF. The DNA for the CDR3 is TGTGCCAGCAGGACTAGCGCAGATACGCAGTATTTT.

This clone has just a few counts. The chain links TRBV3-1 (or the pseudogene TRBV3-2) to TRBJ2-1, with 13 bases fitting TRBD2. Germline CDR1 reads LGHDT; CDR2 reads YNNKEL (reference sequence). The CDR3 has 19 residues. Trimming at V came to 6 bases and at J to 2 bases, leaving 13 bases not matched to a gene. CDR3 in amino acids: CASSPRARTSGRTYNEQFF. CDR3 coding DNA: TGTGCCAGCAGTCCAAGGGCCCGGACTAGCGGGAGAACCTACAATGAGCAGTTCTTC.

This chain connects TRBV5-1 to TRBJ2-5; a weak D match, TRBD2 (7 bases). V was clipped by 0 bases and J by 5 bases, with 14 bases between them. Germline CDR1 and CDR2: SGHRS and YFSETQ. This CDR3 has 15 amino acids. CDR3 bases: TGCGCCAGCAGCTTGGTTGGGGGGGCCCGGGAGACCCAGTACTTC. Protein sequence: CASSLVGGARETQYF.

The chain recombines TRBV18 with TRBJ2-7; 9 bases are shared with TRBD1. J was trimmed by 2 bases and V by 4 bases; bases with no gene match: 6. Per germline, CDR1 KGHSH and CDR2 LQKENI. The CDR3 extends over 15 amino acids. The CDR3 nucleotides read TGTGCCAGCTCACAGGGACAGGGTGTCCCCTACGAGCAGTACTTC. Encoded protein: CASSQGQGVPYEQYF.

This chain connects TRBV4-3 to TRBJ2-2; a weak D match, TRBD1 (6 bases). Per the germline V gene, CDR1 is LGHNA and CDR2 is YSLEER. Deletions cut 0 bases from V and 6 bases from J, with 20 bases between. The CDR3 contains 18 residues. For the CDR3, the DNA is TGCGCCAGCAGCCAAGAGGGGTTTTACAGGGACGGGCCCGGGGAGCTGTTTTTT. As protein: CASSQEGFYRDGPGELFF.

The chain carries TRBV4-3 and TRBJ2-1; TRBD2 aligns across 9 bases. V was pared by 0 bases and J by 6 bases, with 6 bases of the junction left unmatched. This CDR3 is 16 amino acids long. CDR1 is LGHNA and CDR2 is YSLEER in the germline V gene. The CDR3 DNA reads as TGCGCCAGCAGCCAAGATTTGGGACTAGCTTTCAATGAGCAGTTCTTC. Protein: CASSQDLGLAFNEQFF.

This chain joins TRBV28 and TRBJ1-2; TRBD1 might be the D (6 bases). The CDR3 length is 15 residues. Germline V gene sequence: CDR1 MDHEN, CDR2 SYDVKM. Deletions cut 4 bases from V and 6 bases from J, with 18 bases between. The CDR3 reads CASSSEGGRGNGYTF. Here the CDR3 DNA reads TGTGCCAGCAGTTCGGAGGGGGGGCGCGGGAATGGCTACACCTTC.

This clone appeared a single time. The rearrangement joins TRBV2 to TRBJ1-1; D is possibly TRBD1 (5 bases). Trimming removed 0 bases at V and 5 bases at J, with 7 bases between. The CDR3 is 13 amino acids. The germline V gene has CDR1 SNHLY and CDR2 FYNNEI. The CDR3 DNA follows: TGTGCCAGCAGTGAAGCGCAGGGTACTGAAGCTTTCTTT. This gives the protein CASSEAQGTEAFF.

The rearrangement uses TRBV19 and TRBJ1-5, with D unresolved. This CDR3 is built from 15 residues. The V end lost 5 bases, the J end lost 2 bases, and 13 bases lay between the germline ends. Germline CDR1 reads LNHDA; CDR2 reads SQIVND (reference sequence). CDR3 nucleotide sequence: TGTGCCAGTAGTGGGGTGGAGGGCGGCAATCAGCCCCAGCATTTT. Translated: CASSGVEGGNQPQHF.

The V and J genes are TRBV6-5 and TRBJ2-7; 8 bases are shared with TRBD2. J was trimmed by 1 base and V by 0 bases; bases with no gene match: 5. The germline CDR1 and CDR2 sequences are MNHEY and SVGAGI. The CDR3 is 16 amino acids. CDR3: CASSYSPAGESYEQYF. The CDR3 coding sequence is TGTGCCAGCAGTTACTCCCCAGCGGGAGAGTCCTACGAGCAGTACTTC.

The genes are TRBV2 and TRBJ1-6, with TRBD1 identical over 8 bases. CDR3 size: 13 residues. V was pared by 7 bases and J by 11 bases, with 7 bases of the junction left unmatched. CDR1 is SNHLY, CDR2 FYNNEI, per germline. The CDR3 sequence: CASTRTGNTPLHF. The CDR3 DNA sequence: TGTGCCAGCACCAGGACAGGGAATACACCCCTCCACTTT.